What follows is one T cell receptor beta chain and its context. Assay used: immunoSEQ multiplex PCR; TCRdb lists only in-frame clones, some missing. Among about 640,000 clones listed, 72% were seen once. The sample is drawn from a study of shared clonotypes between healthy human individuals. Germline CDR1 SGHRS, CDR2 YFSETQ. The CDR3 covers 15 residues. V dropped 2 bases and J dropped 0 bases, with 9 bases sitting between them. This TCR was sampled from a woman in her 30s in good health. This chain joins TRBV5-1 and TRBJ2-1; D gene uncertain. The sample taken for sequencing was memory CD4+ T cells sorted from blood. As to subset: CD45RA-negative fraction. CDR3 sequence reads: CASSFLDASYNEQFF. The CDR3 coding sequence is TGCGCCAGCAGCTTCCTAGATGCCTCCTACAATGAGCAGTTCTTC. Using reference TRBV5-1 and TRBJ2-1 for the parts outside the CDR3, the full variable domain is KAGVTQTPRYLIKTRGQQVTLSCSPISGHRSVSWYQQTPGQGLQFLFEYFSETQRNKGNFPGRFSGRQFSNSRSEMNVSTLELGDSALYLCASSFLDASYNEQFFGPGTRLTVL.